What follows are 15 T cell receptor beta chains derived from one specimen sequenced in a study of T cells in Graves' hyperthyroidism and ophthalmopathy. Authors of the study amplified TCR beta CDR3 regions from RNA transcripts. During a first-round RT-PCR of the TCR CDR3, the HTBI primer set was used. One entry per CDR3 protein, called by TCRdb with MiXCR from the multiplex PCR reads. The data contain 350,000 to 450,000 distinct CDR3 sequences, around an eighth of them seen just once; the ten biggest clones take up over 25%. Input material: blood. The receptors come from a man aged 50 or older with Graves' ophthalmopathy.

The chain employs TRBV7-3 and TRBJ2-5; no definite D call. V was cut by 6 bases and J by 3 bases, with 11 bases left in between. The CDR3 consists of 13 residues. In germline, CDR1 is SGHTA, CDR2 FQGTGA. The CDR3, as DNA: TGTGCCAGCAGGATGGCAGCCGAAGAGACCCAGTACTTC. It translates to CASRMAAEETQYF.

A note on this clonotype: A much bigger clone sits one base away, suggesting this may be a read error. The rearrangement links TRBV28 to TRBJ2-7, with D possibly matching TRBD2 (5 bases). The V end lost 6 bases, the J end lost 7 bases, and 16 bases lay between the germline ends. CDR3 size: 13 residues. Germline V gene sequence: CDR1 MDHEN, CDR2 SYDVKM. For the CDR3, the DNA is TGTGCCAGCAGCTTCCGGGCCACGGGGGAGCAGTACTTC. Translated, it gives CASSFRATGEQYF.

The sample holds many counts of this clonotype. The V call is TRBV27, the J call TRBJ2-7; the D gene is possibly TRBD2 (6 bases). The V and J ends lost 3 bases and 6 bases respectively, with 12 bases between them. The length of the CDR3 is 13 residues. The germline V gene encodes CDR1 MNHEY and CDR2 SMNVEV (reference sequence). The CDR3 sequence: CASSFTTSPEQYF. The CDR3 DNA reads as TGTGCCAGCAGTTTCACGACTAGTCCCGAGCAGTACTTC.

The sample holds a few counts of this clonotype. V is TRBV25-1 and J is TRBJ2-7, with 7 bases lining up with TRBD2. CDR1 is MGHDK and CDR2 is SYGVNS in the germline V gene. The V gene end was trimmed by 6 bases and the J gene end by 3 bases; junction bases not matched to a gene: 11. This CDR3 is built from 15 residues. The CDR3 coding sequence is TGTGCCAGCAGCGAACCTAGCGGTGGCGTCTACGAGCAGTACTTC. Encoded protein: CASSEPSGGVYEQYF.

The table lists this clonotype with many counts. The chain is built from TRBV29-1 and TRBJ2-7; 10 bases agree with TRBD1. Looked up from germline, CDR1 is SQVTM and CDR2 is ANQGSEA. The CDR3 has 15 residues. The ends lost 4 bases at V and 7 bases at J; junction bases unmatched: 13. CDR3 sequence: CSVVHRDRGTNEQYF. The DNA for the CDR3 is TGCAGCGTTGTACACCGGGACAGGGGTACAAATGAGCAGTACTTC.

This clonotype showed up just a few times. The genes are TRBV7-2 and TRBJ2-5; 12 nucleotides match TRBD2. This CDR3 region has 19 residues. Trimming removed 4 bases from V and 1 base from J; junction bases left unmatched: 13. Germline CDR1 reads SGHTA; CDR2 reads FQGNSA. CDR3 sequence reads: CASSSGASGRGMSQETQYF. In DNA form, the CDR3 reads TGTGCCAGCAGCTCCGGGGCTAGCGGGAGGGGCATGAGCCAAGAGACCCAGTACTTC.

The rearrangement uses TRBV19 and TRBJ2-7, with 9 bases lining up with TRBD1. V shed 1 base and J 1 base; nucleotides not matched to a gene: 5. Germline loops: CDR1 LNHDA, CDR2 SQIVND (reference sequence). This CDR3 region has 16 residues. The CDR3 bases are TGTGCCAGTAGTATAGCCTCCGGGACAGGGTCCTACGAGCAGTACTTC. It yields the protein CASSIASGTGSYEQYF.

This clonotype occurred many times. CDR3 protein: CASSAGQGLLYEQYF. The CDR3 DNA sequence: TGCGCCAGCAGCGCGGGACAGGGTCTTCTCTACGAGCAGTACTTC. The chain has TRBV5-1 and TRBJ2-7, with 9 bases identical to TRBD1. Germline-derived CDR1 and CDR2 are SGHRS and YFSETQ. Trimming took 4 bases from V and 3 from J; bases not matched to a gene: 8. The CDR3 runs 15 residues.

CDR3 bases: TGTGCCAGCAGCACCTCGACCCGTTACGAGCAGTACTTC. This codes for CASSTSTRYEQYF. V gene TRBV7-9 combines with J gene TRBJ2-7; D ambiguous. Trimming left V 5 bases short and J 4 bases short, with 12 bases between. The CDR3 is 13 residues long. CDR1 is SEHNR and CDR2 is FQNEAQ in the germline V gene (reference sequence).

The chain employs TRBV19 and TRBJ1-5; 9 positions match TRBD1. From germline, CDR1 is LNHDA and CDR2 SQIVND (reference sequence). This CDR3 is 17 amino acids long. With V trimmed by 4 bases and J by 0 bases, 7 bases remained unmatched. The CDR3 is CASSTGQGQYSNQPQHF. The CDR3 DNA is TGTGCCAGTAGTACGGGACAGGGCCAGTATAGCAATCAGCCCCAGCATTTT.

This clonotype has a count of ten or more. The chain joins TRBV6-1 to TRBJ2-3; D unresolved. Germline V gives CDR1 MNHNS, CDR2 SASEGT. This CDR3 contains 13 residues. V was shortened by 2 bases and J by 4 bases, with 7 bases between the two germline ends. CDR3: CASSELAADTQYF. CDR3 coding DNA: TGTGCCAGCAGTGAATTGGCAGCAGATACGCAGTATTTT.

CDR3 DNA sequence: TGTGCCAGTGTTTGGGGTGCAAATCAGCCCCAGCATTTT. Translated: CASVWGANQPQHF. This chain connects TRBV28 to TRBJ1-5; D not certain. This CDR3 is built from 13 residues. Germline-derived CDR1 and CDR2 are MDHEN and SYDVKM. V shed 9 bases and J shed 4 bases, with 13 bases lying between them.

This clonotype has ten or more counts. The V call is TRBV29-1, the J call TRBJ2-3; D unresolved. V lost 4 bases to trimming and J lost 0 bases, with 5 bases between them. The CDR3 runs 12 residues. Germline CDR1 reads SQVTM; CDR2 reads ANQGSEA. CDR3 sequence reads: CSVGQSTDTQYF. As DNA, the CDR3 is TGCAGCGTTGGTCAGAGCACAGATACGCAGTATTTT.

The V call is TRBV28, the J call TRBJ1-2; tentative D call: TRBD1 (6 bases). Trimming took 6 bases from V and 1 from J, leaving 21 bases between them. The germline gives CDR1 MDHEN, CDR2 SYDVKM. The CDR3 extends over 17 amino acids. The CDR3, as DNA: TGTGCCAGCAGAATAAGGGGGACATTTTCCCATAACTATGGCTACACCTTC. Amino acid sequence: CASRIRGTFSHNYGYTF.

This chain connects TRBV28 to TRBJ2-1; the match to TRBD2 covers 16 bases. The V gene end was trimmed by 11 bases and the J gene end by 7 bases; junction bases not matched to a gene: 14. Looked up from germline, CDR1 is MDHEN and CDR2 is SYDVKM. This CDR3 has 17 amino acids. The CDR3 region is CAGAAGTSGRAPNEQFF. In DNA, the CDR3 is TGTGCCGGGGCCGCTGGGACTAGCGGGAGGGCTCCAAATGAGCAGTTCTTC.